Sequencing of this TCR beta chain was carried out in a study of cytomegalovirus exposure and HLA in healthy donors. This CDR3 comprises 13 residues. Germline V gives CDR1 SGHRS, CDR2 YFSETQ. V was trimmed by 3 bases and J by 12 bases, leaving 19 bases between them. PCR employed 60 Vbeta and 13 Jbeta primers. Sequencing was performed with immunoSEQ multiplex PCR; in TCRdb, only in-frame clones are kept and a portion is missing. The data show 210,000 or so clones, roughly 91% seen once. V gene TRBV5-1 combines with J gene TRBJ2-7; D may be TRBD1 (5 bases). This clonotype originated in a woman younger than 35 in good health and CMV-seronegative. The sequencing input was PBMCs. The DNA for the CDR3 is TGCGCCAGCAGCTCGCGGTCAGGGTACCAGGGGTACTTC. It specifies CASSSRSGYQGYF.